One and the same sample provided the 13 T cell receptor beta chains below, sequenced in a study of spatial heterogeneity in lung cancer. Study-level points and caveats: Higher tumor mutation counts went along with higher counts of expanded intratumoral alpha and beta TCRs.

Time point of the sample: sample taken at primary tumor resection. MiXCR, applied by TCRdb to the 5' RACE reads, yields one record per CDR3 protein. The sample has more than 10,000 distinct CDR3 sequences, roughly 10% seen once. These TCRs are of unknown antigen specificity. Source: lung tumor tissue, taken at surgery. The receptors shown here come from a female donor with early-stage non-small cell lung cancer.

The genes are TRBV5-1 and TRBJ1-6; 8 positions match TRBD1. The germline gives CDR1 SGHRS, CDR2 YFSETQ. The CDR3 spans 15 residues. V gave up 3 bases and J gave up 10 bases; unmatched junction bases: 9. The CDR3 DNA reads as TGCGCCAGCAGCTATCTCCGGACAGGGTCCTCACCCCTCCACTTT. Translation gives CASSYLRTGSSPLHF.

This clonotype occurred many times. CDR3 nucleotide sequence: TGCAGTGCTAGAGAAAGTTCCTTGGGGAATGAGCAGTTCTTC. Translated, it gives CSARESSLGNEQFF. The rearrangement links TRBV20-1 to TRBJ2-1; no reliable D call. The length of the CDR3 is 14 residues. Per the germline V gene, CDR1 is DFQATT and CDR2 is SNEGSKA (reference sequence). V lost 0 bases and J lost 7, with 13 bases in between.

This clonotype is judged medium-sized. The V call is TRBV11-2, the J call TRBJ2-1; 7 bases fit TRBD1. With 5 bases clipped from V and 6 bases from J, the junction kept 4 bases outside the gene matches. The germline V gene has CDR1 SGHAT and CDR2 FQNNGV. The CDR3 extends over 13 amino acids. CDR3 coding DNA: TGTGCCAGCAGCCTGGACAGGCCCAATGAGCAGTTCTTC. It codes for CASSLDRPNEQFF.

This clonotype was detected a few times. The chain is built from TRBV7-2 and TRBJ2-2; 7 bases line up with TRBD2. Germline V gives CDR1 SGHTA, CDR2 FQGNSA. CDR3 length: 18 amino acids. Trimming at V came to 5 bases and at J to 3 bases, leaving 15 bases not matched to a gene. The CDR3 is CASSRGVAAGSYTGELFF. The CDR3 coding sequence is TGTGCCAGCAGCCGGGGGGTCGCGGCAGGATCTTACACCGGGGAGCTGTTTTTT.

The table lists this clonotype with many counts. The chain has TRBV28 and TRBJ1-5; D unclear. This CDR3 contains 18 residues. Trimming stripped 0 bases from V and 0 bases from J, with 15 bases between. Germline CDR1 MDHEN, CDR2 SYDVKM. The CDR3 here is CASSLWGYYWDSNQPQHF. Here the CDR3 DNA reads TGTGCCAGCAGTTTATGGGGGTACTACTGGGATAGCAATCAGCCCCAGCATTTT.

In this sample, this clonotype turned up many times. The chain carries TRBV6-2 or TRBV6-3 and TRBJ2-1; 11 bases align to TRBD2. Unmatched junction bases numbered 1, after V lost 5 bases and J lost 4 bases. This CDR3 is 14 amino acids long. In germline, CDR1 is MNHEY, CDR2 SVGEGT. CDR3 bases: TGTGCCAGCAGTGGGACTAGCGGATACAATGAGCAGTTCTTC. This translates into CASSGTSGYNEQFF.

There are a few counts of this clonotype. This rearrangement joins TRBV7-9 to TRBJ1-6; D is perhaps TRBD1 (6 bases). Germline V gene sequence: CDR1 SEHNR, CDR2 FQNEAQ (reference sequence). Trimming removed 5 bases from V and 0 bases from J, with 11 bases in between. CDR3 length: 16 amino acids. DNA of the CDR3: TGTGCCAGCAGCCCCGGACAGAGCTCCTATAATTCACCCCTCCACTTT. Protein sequence: CASSPGQSSYNSPLHF. The full variable domain, completed using reference TRBV7-9 and TRBJ1-6, is DTGVSQNPRHKITKRGQNVTFRCDPISEHNRLYWYRQTLGQGPEFLTYFQNEAQLEKSRLLSDRFSAERPKGSFSTLEIQRTEQGDSAMYLCASSPGQSSYNSPLHFGNGTRLTVT.

This clonotype was seen at least ten times. The chain uses TRBV4-2 and TRBJ2-5; TRBD2 matches at 9 bases. Germline lookup yields CDR1 LGHNA and CDR2 YNFKEQ. After removal of 2 bases from V and 5 bases from J, the junction contained 3 bases not matched to a gene. The CDR3 extends over 14 amino acids. The CDR3 region has the DNA TGTGCCAGCAGCCAACGGACTAGCGCTGAGACCCAGTACTTC. Protein sequence: CASSQRTSAETQYF.

Within the sample, this clonotype is medium-sized. The rearrangement joins TRBV21-1 to TRBJ2-7. TRBV21-1 is a pseudogene locus. This CDR3 has 13 amino acids. The CDR3 here is CASSKTSGYEQYF. The CDR3, as DNA: TGTGCCAGCAGCAAAACGAGTGGCTACGAGCAGTACTTC.

This clonotype rates as medium-sized (0.01 to 0.1%). The chain joins TRBV24-1 to TRBJ2-3; D is undetermined. The V and J ends lost 3 bases and 1 base respectively, with 4 bases between them. This CDR3 is 13 amino acids long. CDR1 and CDR2 (germline): KGHDR, SFDVKD. The CDR3 here is CATSDDRTDTQYF. CDR3 DNA sequence: TGTGCCACCAGTGATGATCGCACAGATACGCAGTATTTT.

The sample holds many counts of this clonotype. The V and J genes are TRBV6-2 or TRBV6-3 and TRBJ2-7, with 8 bases identical to TRBD2. The CDR3 covers 13 residues. With V trimmed by 7 bases and J by 5 bases, 7 bases remained unmatched. From germline, CDR1 is MNHEY and CDR2 SVGEGT. This chain's CDR3 is CASNRGGIDEQYF. CDR3 bases: TGTGCCAGCAACCGGGGGGGTATCGACGAGCAGTACTTC.

The chain carries TRBV4-2 and TRBJ1-5; D call uncertain. Trimming took off 1 base at V and 0 bases at J, with 4 bases between the two ends. This CDR3 is 14 amino acids long. In germline, CDR1 is LGHNA, CDR2 YNFKEQ. CDR3 protein: CASSQVGSNQPQHF. Here the CDR3 DNA reads TGTGCCAGCAGCCAAGTGGGTAGCAATCAGCCCCAGCATTTT.

This clonotype was counted many times. The chain combines TRBV5-5 with TRBJ2-7; D unresolved. There are 11 residues in the CDR3. Trimming cost V 3 bases and J 3 bases, with 4 bases left between them. Germline V gene sequence: CDR1 SGHKS, CDR2 YYEKEE (reference sequence). CDR3 coding DNA: TGTGCCAGCAGCTATGACTACGAGCAGTACTTC. Encoded protein: CASSYDYEQYF.